Below are 14 T cell receptor beta chains sequenced from a single sample in a study of T cell clonality in common variable immunodeficiency. Using immunoSEQ multiplex PCR, the repertoire was profiled, and TCRdb retains in-frame clones only, with some absent. The sample table includes several thousand clones. The antigens these receptors bind are not known. The study's findings and limits: In common variable immunodeficiency, TCR beta chains reportedly carried fewer deletions and N-nucleotide insertions.

Sequencing was done on a sample of peripheral blood mononuclear cells. Source of these receptors: a human donor with common variable immunodeficiency.

A note on this clone: The CDR3 end lies 3 residues beyond the end of the read and is filled in from the germline J gene. The chain uses TRBV5-1 and TRBJ2-7; D unresolved. The CDR3 spans 11 residues. Trimming left V 2 bases short and J 4 bases short, with 4 bases between. Germline V gives CDR1 SGHRS, CDR2 YFSETQ. CDR3 bases read: TGCGCCAGCAGCTTTTCGTACGAG. The encoded protein is CASSFSYE. The full CDR3 reads CASSFSYEQYF.

This clone is classed as medium-sized by frequency. The read stops 3 residues short of the end of the CDR3; the missing end is completed from the germline J gene. V usage is TRBV5-1 and J usage is TRBJ2-7, with D possibly TRBD1 on 6 matching bases. The ends were cut back, 0 bases at V and 0 bases at J, with 13 bases in the middle. The CDR3 length is 16 residues. The germline V gene encodes CDR1 SGHRS and CDR2 YFSETQ. This CDR3 reads CASSLDRASLSYEQYF. The CDR3 DNA, read in part, is TGCGCCAGCAGCTTGGACAGGGCAAGCCTCTCCTACGAG.

In the case of this clone: The observed sequence ends 3 residues before the CDR3 terminus, with the missing tail filled in from the germline J gene. The rearrangement joins TRBV19 to TRBJ2-7, with 9 nucleotides matching TRBD2. J gave up 0 bases and V 5 bases, and 11 bases lay outside the gene matches. The CDR3 is 17 amino acids. CDR1 is LNHDA and CDR2 is SQIVND in the germline V gene (reference sequence). CDR3 DNA (partial): TGTGCCAGTAGTCTCCCCCCTCTAGCGGGGAGCTCCTACGAG. It codes for CASSLPPLAGSSYE. Given in full, the CDR3 is CASSLPPLAGSSYEQYF.

This clone shows up as medium-sized by frequency. The observed sequence ends 3 residues before the CDR3 terminus, with the missing tail filled in from the germline J gene. The chain joins TRBV19 to TRBJ2-2; 9 positions match TRBD1. This CDR3 spans 15 amino acids. Trimming removed 7 bases from V and 4 bases from J; junction bases left unmatched: 7. The germline gives CDR1 LNHDA, CDR2 SQIVND (reference sequence). The sequenced part of the CDR3 DNA is TGTGCCAGTAACCTCGGGACAGGGTTCACCGGGGAG. Translating it yields CASNLGTGFTGE. The whole CDR3 is CASNLGTGFTGELFF.

Comment on this clone: The read comes to an end 3 residues before the CDR3 does, leaving the germline J gene to fill in the end. This chain uses TRBV7-8 with TRBJ2-7; D call uncertain. This CDR3 is 12 amino acids long. Trimming took 4 bases from V and 0 from J, leaving 4 bases between them. The germline V gene encodes CDR1 SGHVS and CDR2 FQNEAQ. The CDR3 DNA, read in part, is TGTGCCAGCAGCTCTAGCTCCTACGAG. This gives the protein CASSSSSYE. The entire CDR3 protein is CASSSSSYEQYF.

As regards this clone: The sequenced fragment ends 3 residues before the CDR3 boundary, so the rest is inferred from the germline J gene. The V gene is TRBV6-7, the J gene TRBJ1-1; D is unresolved. TRBV6-7 is reported as an ORF; its role is uncertain. With 6 bases removed from V and 0 bases from J, the gap between germline ends came to 17 bases. The CDR3 is 16 residues long. The part of the CDR3 DNA that was read is TGTGCCAGCAGGCGGGTGACGTCAGTATTGAACACTGAA. Residues: CASRRVTSVLNTE. The full CDR3 protein is CASRRVTSVLNTEAFF.

A note on this clone: The read ends 3 residues shy of where the CDR3 ends; the end is completed using the germline J gene. J is TRBJ1-2 and V is TRBV7-2, with 7 bases lining up with TRBD1. V shed 1 base, J shed 4 bases, and the junction held 3 bases outside the gene matches. CDR1 and CDR2 (germline): SGHTA, FQGNSA. The CDR3 has 14 amino acids. The CDR3 loop reads CASSLEAGGYGYTF. CDR3 DNA (partial): TGTGCCAGCAGCTTAGAAGCAGGGGGCTATGGC.

Considering frequency, this clone is medium-sized (0.01 to 0.1%). The read ends 3 residues before the CDR3 terminus; that terminus is restored from the germline J gene. The chain employs TRBV29-1 and TRBJ1-1; D may be TRBD1 (5 bases). The CDR3 consists of 14 residues. V was clipped by 3 bases and J by 5 bases, with 16 bases between them. The V gene's germline CDR1 is SQVTM and CDR2 ANQGSEA. The sequenced part of the CDR3 DNA is TGCAGCGTTGATTTAGGGGCGCGTAGGACTGAA. Amino acids: CSVDLGARRTE. The whole CDR3 reads CSVDLGARRTEAFF.

The CDR3 sequence is CASSSYRATNEKLFF. The covered CDR3 bases are TGTGCCAGTAGTTCGTACAGGGCAACTAATGAAAAA. The rearrangement uses TRBV19 and TRBJ1-4; TRBD1 might be the D (6 bases). The CDR3 extends 3 residues past the end of the read, so its final part is completed from the germline J gene. Trimming cost V 5 bases and J 0 bases, with 10 bases left between them. The CDR3 runs 15 residues. The germline V gene has CDR1 LNHDA and CDR2 SQIVND (reference sequence).

Turning to this clone: The observed sequence ends 3 residues before the CDR3 terminus, with the missing tail filled in from the germline J gene. This chain joins TRBV18 and TRBJ1-1; perhaps TRBD1 as D (5 bases). CDR1 and CDR2 (germline): KGHSH, LQKENI. The CDR3 loop spans 12 amino acids. V was pared by 6 bases and J by 5 bases, with 10 bases between. The part of the CDR3 DNA that was read is TGTGCCAGCTCGTCAGGGCGAACTGAA. Translating it yields CASSSGRTE. The full CDR3 is CASSSGRTEAFF.

As to this clone: The read terminates 3 residues ahead of where the CDR3 ends, so the germline J gene completes it. V and J are TRBV20-1 and TRBJ2-5; 7 bases match TRBD1. There are 12 residues in the CDR3. Trimming took 6 bases from V and 4 from J; bases not matched to a gene: 5. The germline V gene encodes CDR1 DFQATT and CDR2 SNEGSKA (reference sequence). The part of the CDR3 DNA that was read is TGCAGTGCCAGGGGGTTAGGAGAGACC. It yields the protein CSARGLGET. The whole CDR3 is CSARGLGETQYF.

A remark on this clone: Read coverage stops 3 residues before the CDR3 terminus; the germline J gene supplies the remainder. V usage is TRBV7-6 and J usage is TRBJ2-2; D perhaps matches TRBD1 (6 bases). The CDR3 runs 15 residues. Germline V lookup: CDR1 SGHVS, CDR2 FNYEAQ. The ends were cut back, 5 bases at V and 2 bases at J, with 12 bases in the middle. The CDR3 spells CASSQTGLNTGELFF. The covered CDR3 bases are TGTGCCAGCAGCCAAACAGGGTTAAACACCGGGGAG.

About this clone: The read halts 3 residues ahead of the CDR3 end, with the missing end drawn from the germline J gene. V is TRBV19 and J is TRBJ2-7; a possible D gene is TRBD2 (5 bases). The CDR3 sequence is 14 residues long. Germline V gene sequence: CDR1 LNHDA, CDR2 SQIVND (reference sequence). The V end lost 4 bases, the J end lost 3 bases, and 13 bases lay between the germline ends. The CDR3 protein is CASSRGFAGYEQYF. The sequenced part of the CDR3 DNA is TGTGCCAGTAGTAGGGGATTCGCGGGCTACGAG.

As to this clone: The read ends 3 residues shy of where the CDR3 ends; the end is completed using the germline J gene. The genes are TRBV19 and TRBJ1-5; no clear D. The germline V gene encodes CDR1 LNHDA and CDR2 SQIVND (reference sequence). The CDR3 sequence is 14 residues long. The V gene lost 3 bases and the J gene lost 3 bases, with 9 bases spanning the gap. This CDR3 reads CASSISGDNQPQHF. CDR3 DNA (partial): TGTGCCAGTAGTATCAGCGGTGACAATCAGCCC.